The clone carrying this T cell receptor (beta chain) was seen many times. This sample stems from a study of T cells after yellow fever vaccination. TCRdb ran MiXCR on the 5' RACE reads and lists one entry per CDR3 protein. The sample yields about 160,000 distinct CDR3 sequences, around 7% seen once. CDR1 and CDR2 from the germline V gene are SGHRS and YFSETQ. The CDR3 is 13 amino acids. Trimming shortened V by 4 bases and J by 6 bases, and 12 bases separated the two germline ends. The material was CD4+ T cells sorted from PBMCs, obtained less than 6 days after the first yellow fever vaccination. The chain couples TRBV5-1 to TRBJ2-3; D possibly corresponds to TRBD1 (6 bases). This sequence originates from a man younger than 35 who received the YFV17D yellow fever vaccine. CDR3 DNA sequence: TGCGCCAGCAGCCCAACAGGGTCCGATACGCAGTATTTT. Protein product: CASSPTGSDTQYF.